This entry lists 5 T cell receptor beta chains sequenced from one sample in a study of T cell clusters in autoimmune cytopenias. Multiplex touch-down PCR amplified TRB using TRB-A and TRB-B pools in one tube. TCRdb reprocessed the multiplex PCR reads; each CDR3 protein has one entry and no DNA is given. This repertoire comprises about 5,000 distinct CDR3 sequences; its ten largest clones make up 26%. TRB amplification used approximately 250 ng of peripheral blood genomic DNA. What was sequenced was peripheral blood. The receptors were sampled from a human donor with an autoimmune cytopenia or autoimmune hepatitis (not recorded which).

The chain has TRBV7-6 and TRBJ2-2; as DNA is missing, the TRBD1 call by TCRdb cannot be tested. The CDR3 has 16 amino acids. CDR1 is SGHVS, CDR2 FNYEAQ, per germline. CDR3 protein: CASSGGGKKNTGELFF.

V and J are TRBV29-1 and TRBJ1-2; TCRdb's assignment of TRBD1 cannot be checked, as there is no DNA. Germline lookup yields CDR1 SQVTM and CDR2 ANQGSEA. This CDR3 is 15 amino acids long. CDR3 residues: CSVDPGQGGDYGYTF.

This clonotype shows up as medium-sized by frequency. This sequence joins TRBV5-6 and TRBJ1-1. The CDR3 is 13 residues long. The germline CDR1 and CDR2 sequences are SGHDT and YYEEEE. CDR3 sequence reads: CASSLGQRTEAFF.

Frequency places this clonotype as medium-sized. This chain connects TRBV12-3 or TRBV12-4 to TRBJ2-5; without DNA, the TCRdb call of TRBD1 cannot be checked. The CDR3 consists of 13 residues. CDR3 loop: CASSFRDGETQYF.

The V gene is TRBV20-1, the J gene TRBJ1-1. The CDR3 consists of 13 residues. Per germline, CDR1 DFQATT and CDR2 SNEGSKA (reference sequence). The CDR3 spells CSATRPQETEAFF.